This TCR beta chain comes out of a study of blood T cell repertoires in COVID-19. Among Cohort 3 donors, those recovered had two negative PCRs, clearance, or symptom resolution. Source study methods: Estimation of nucleated cell counts was performed using reference gene primer amplification. Generated by immunoSEQ multiplex PCR, the TCRdb table keeps only in-frame clones and is missing some. That table is the source of V, J and clone size, and D and trimming were worked out from the DNA. This sample yields 110,000 to 150,000 clones, of which 78% are seen a single time; approximately 6% belongs to the top ten. Sequencing was carried out using PBMCs or T cells enriched from blood (not recorded which). The receptor's source is a woman aged 45-60 years who had recovered from COVID-19.

The CDR3 nucleotides are TGTGCCAGCAGAAGCAGTAGGACAGGCTACGAGCAGTACTTC. The encoded protein is CASRSSRTGYEQYF. The chain recombines TRBV6-5 with TRBJ2-7; 7 bases are shared with TRBD1. V was pared by 6 bases and J by 3 bases, with 8 bases of the junction left unmatched. CDR3 length equals 14 residues. The V gene's germline CDR1 is MNHEY and CDR2 SVGAGI.